This paragraph covers one T cell receptor beta chain sequence. The sample is drawn from a study of blood T cell repertoires in COVID-19. Whole-study context: Some COVID-19 samples were acute and others convalescent; all came from the United States, Italy and Spain.

With 2 bases clipped from V and 3 bases from J, the junction kept 9 bases outside the gene matches. The CDR3 contains 16 residues. Germline lookup yields CDR1 LGHDT and CDR2 YNNKEL (reference sequence). Profiling relied on immunoSEQ multiplex PCR, and the TCRdb table lists in-frame clones only, not all of them. The sample has roughly 35,000 clones; roughly 90% are singletons. V is TRBV3-1 (or the pseudogene TRBV3-2) and J is TRBJ1-1; 7 positions match TRBD1. This TCR came from a man aged 65-85 years with acute or convalescent COVID-19. The sequencing sample was made of peripheral blood. The CDR3 DNA is TGTGCCAGCAGCCAATTCACGACAGGGTTGTACACTGAAGCTTTCTTT. Translated: CASSQFTTGLYTEAFF.